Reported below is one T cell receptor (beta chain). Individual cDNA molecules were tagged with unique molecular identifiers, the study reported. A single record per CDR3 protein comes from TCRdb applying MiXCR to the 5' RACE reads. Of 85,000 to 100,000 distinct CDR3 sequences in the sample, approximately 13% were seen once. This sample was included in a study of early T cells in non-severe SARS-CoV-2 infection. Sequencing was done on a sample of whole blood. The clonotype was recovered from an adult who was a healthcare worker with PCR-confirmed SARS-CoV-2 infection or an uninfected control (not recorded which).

The CDR3 region has the DNA TGCAGTGCTAGAACTAGCGGGGACCCCGATACGCAGTATTTT. This gives the protein CSARTSGDPDTQYF. The chain links TRBV20-1 to TRBJ2-3; 10 nucleotides align to TRBD2. The V segment lost 2 bases and the J segment 6 bases; nucleotides outside the gene matches: 5. The CDR3 runs 14 residues. Germline V gene lookup returns CDR1 DFQATT and CDR2 SNEGSKA (reference sequence).